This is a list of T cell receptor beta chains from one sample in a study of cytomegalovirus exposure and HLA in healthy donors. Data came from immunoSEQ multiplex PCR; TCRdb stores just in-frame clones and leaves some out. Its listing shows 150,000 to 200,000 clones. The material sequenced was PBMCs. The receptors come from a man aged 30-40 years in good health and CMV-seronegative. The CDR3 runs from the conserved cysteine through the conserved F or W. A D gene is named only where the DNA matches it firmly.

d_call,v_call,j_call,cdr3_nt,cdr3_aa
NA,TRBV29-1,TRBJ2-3,TGCAGCGTTGGGAGGGAGGCTGATACGCAGTATTTT,CSVGREADTQYF
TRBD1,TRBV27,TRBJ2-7,TGTGCCAGCAGTTTCATGTCCTCCGGGACAGTGATATACGAGCAGTACTTC,CASSFMSSGTVIYEQYF
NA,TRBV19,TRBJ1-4,TGTGCCAGTAGTTTTGCGGGGGGCGCGGCTGAAAAACTGTTTTTT,CASSFAGGAAEKLFF
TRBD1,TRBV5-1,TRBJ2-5,TGCGCCAGCAGCAGCTCGACAGGGTTTGGAGAGACCCAGTACTTC,CASSSSTGFGETQYF
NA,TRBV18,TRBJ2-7,TGTGCCAGCTCATCCCTGGCCCGCTACGAGCAGTACTTC,CASSSLARYEQYF
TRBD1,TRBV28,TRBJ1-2,TGTGCCAGCAGTTATGAGACAGGGGGTTATGGCTACACCTTC,CASSYETGGYGYTF
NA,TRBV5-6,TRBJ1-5,TGTGCCAGCACTGACGGTTGGGCAGGGAATCAGCCCCAGCATTTT,CASTDGWAGNQPQHF
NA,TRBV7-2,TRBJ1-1,TGTGCCAGCAGCTTCACAGAGAACACTGAAGCTTTCTTT,CASSFTENTEAFF
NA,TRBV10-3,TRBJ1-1,TGTGCCTCTCAAGAAGGGGGCACTGAAGCTTTCTTT,CASQEGGTEAFF
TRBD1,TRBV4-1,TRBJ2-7,TGCGCCAGCAGCCTGGGGGACAGGGCAAGGGAGCAGTACTTC,CASSLGDRAREQYF
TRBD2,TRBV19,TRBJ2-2,TGTGCCAGCTTCCCAGCGGGAGTTCAATTGTTAACCGGGGAGCTGTTTTTT,CASFPAGVQLLTGELFF
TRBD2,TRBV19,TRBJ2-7,TGTGCCACCACCCCTTCAGCGGGGTTCTACGAGCAGTACTTC,CATTPSAGFYEQYF
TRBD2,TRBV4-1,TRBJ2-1,TGCGCCAGCAGCCAAGGGGGGACTAGCGGGAGGGCTGATGAGCAGTTCTTC,CASSQGGTSGRADEQFF
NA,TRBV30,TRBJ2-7,TGTGCCTGGAGTGTAGGCCAGGGGCTCTACGAGCAGTACTTC,CAWSVGQGLYEQYF
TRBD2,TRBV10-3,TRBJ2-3,TGTGCCATCAGTGACCCACTAGCGCGTCACACAGATACGCAGTATTTT,CAISDPLARHTDTQYF
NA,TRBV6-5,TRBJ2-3,TGTGCCAGCAGAGCTAGAACCCCGTCAGATACGCAGTATTTT,CASRARTPSDTQYF
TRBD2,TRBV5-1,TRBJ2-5,TGCGCCAGCAGCTTGGGCCTAGCGGACAACCTACAAGAGACCCAGTACTTC,CASSLGLADNLQETQYF
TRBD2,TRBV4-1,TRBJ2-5,TGCGCCAGCAGCCAAGAGGGGACTAGCGGAGGCCTCCAAGAGACCCAGTACTTC,CASSQEGTSGGLQETQYF
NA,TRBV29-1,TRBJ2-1,TGCAGCGTTCAGGATCCCGGTCCCGCGTACAATGAGCAGTTCTTC,CSVQDPGPAYNEQFF
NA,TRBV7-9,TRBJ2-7,TGTGCCAGCAGCTTAGTCCCGTACGAGCAGTACTTC,CASSLVPYEQYF
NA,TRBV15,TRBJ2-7,TGTGCCACCAGCAGAGATCGGGGACTGAGCTCCTACGAGCAGTACTTC,CATSRDRGLSSYEQYF
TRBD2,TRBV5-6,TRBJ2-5,TGTGCCAGCAGCTTACCGGTAGCGGGGCAGAAAAAAGAGACCCAGTACTTC,CASSLPVAGQKKETQYF
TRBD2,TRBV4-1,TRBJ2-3,TGCGCCAGCAGCCAAGAGTCCCTAGCGGGGGGAAGCACAGATACGCAGTATTTT,CASSQESLAGGSTDTQYF
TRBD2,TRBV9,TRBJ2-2,TGTGCCAGCAGCCCCCGGACTAGCGGGGGGGCGAACACCGGGGAGCTGTTTTTT,CASSPRTSGGANTGELFF
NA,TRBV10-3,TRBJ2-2,TGTGCCATCACCCCGAGACTAGAAAACACCGGGGAGCTGTTTTTT,CAITPRLENTGELFF
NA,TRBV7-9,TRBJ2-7,TGTGCCAGCAGCCCCGGAGGATCTTACGAGCAGTACTTC,CASSPGGSYEQYF
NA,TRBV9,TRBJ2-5,TGTGCCAGCAGCGGTTGGCCCCAAGAGACCCAGTACTTC,CASSGWPQETQYF
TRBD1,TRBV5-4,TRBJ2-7,TGTGCCAGCAGTCCCCCGGGACAGGTTGCCGAGCAGTACTTC,CASSPPGQVAEQYF
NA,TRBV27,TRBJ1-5,TGTGCCAGCAGTTTATCGATTGGGGCCGGGGGAGGGATTCAGCCCCAGCATTTT,CASSLSIGAGGGIQPQHF
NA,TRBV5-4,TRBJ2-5,TGTGCCAGCAGCGGGGGGGACACCCGTCCCGGGGTTGACTACGAGACCCAGTACTTC,CASSGGDTRPGVDYETQYF
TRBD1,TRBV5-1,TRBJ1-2,TGCGCCAGCAGCATGCCAGGGGGCGATGGCTACACCTTC,CASSMPGGDGYTF
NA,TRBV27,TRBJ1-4,TGTGCCAGCAGTTTATTATTGAGTACCCGGGGGGAAAAACTGTTTTTT,CASSLLLSTRGEKLFF
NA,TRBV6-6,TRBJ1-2,TGTGCCAGCAGTTACTCGGGCCAGGCGAGAGGCTACACCTTC,CASSYSGQARGYTF
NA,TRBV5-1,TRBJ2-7,TGCGCCAGCAGCCCAGACTCCTACGAGCAGTACTTC,CASSPDSYEQYF
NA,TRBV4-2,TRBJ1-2,TGTGCCAGCAGCCAAGCTTCTCAACAGGGATACTATGGCTACACCTTC,CASSQASQQGYYGYTF
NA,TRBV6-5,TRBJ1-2,TGTGCCAGCAGTTTTTTACAGGGAGCTAACTATGGCTACACCTTC,CASSFLQGANYGYTF
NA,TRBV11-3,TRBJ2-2,TGTGCCAGCAGCTTAGAGGGGCTCGGGGAGCTGTTTTTT,CASSLEGLGELFF
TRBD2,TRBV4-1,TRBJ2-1,TGCGCCAGCAGCCGCCTTCTGGGGGGGAATGAGCAGTTCTTC,CASSRLLGGNEQFF
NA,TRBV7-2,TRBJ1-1,TGTGCCAGCAGCCCTAAAAACAGGGAGAACACTGAAGCTTTCTTT,CASSPKNRENTEAFF
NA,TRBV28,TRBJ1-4,TGTGCCAGCAGTTTAGGTGCCTTAGGGGCCGAAAAACTGTTTTTT,CASSLGALGAEKLFF
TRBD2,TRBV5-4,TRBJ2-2,TGTGCCAGCAGTCCCGTGGGACTAGCGGGCACCGGGGAGCTGTTTTTT,CASSPVGLAGTGELFF
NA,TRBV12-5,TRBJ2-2,TGTGCTAGTGGTTTGTCCCCGGCCGGGGAGCTGTTTTTT,CASGLSPAGELFF
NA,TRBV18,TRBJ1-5,TGTGCCAGCTCACCACGGAGGGGAGACGATCAGCCCCAGCATTTT,CASSPRRGDDQPQHF
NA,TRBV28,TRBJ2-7,TGTGCCAGCATTCTAAAGACAGGTGCCTACGAGCAGTACTTC,CASILKTGAYEQYF
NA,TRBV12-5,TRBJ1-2,TGTGCTAGTGGTCTCGGCTTCTTTCAGGGCTGGGGCTACACCTTC,CASGLGFFQGWGYTF
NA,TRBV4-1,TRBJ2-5,TGCGCCAGCAGCCTTCTAACCGGGGACCAAGAGACCCAGTACTTC,CASSLLTGDQETQYF
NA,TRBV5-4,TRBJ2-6,TGTGCCTACCGGGGGGCAGGGTACTCTGGGGCCAACGTCCTGACTTTC,CAYRGAGYSGANVLTF
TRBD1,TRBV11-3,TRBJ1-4,TGTGCCAGCAGCGTTGGACAGGGTATGGGAAAACTGTTTTTT,CASSVGQGMGKLFF